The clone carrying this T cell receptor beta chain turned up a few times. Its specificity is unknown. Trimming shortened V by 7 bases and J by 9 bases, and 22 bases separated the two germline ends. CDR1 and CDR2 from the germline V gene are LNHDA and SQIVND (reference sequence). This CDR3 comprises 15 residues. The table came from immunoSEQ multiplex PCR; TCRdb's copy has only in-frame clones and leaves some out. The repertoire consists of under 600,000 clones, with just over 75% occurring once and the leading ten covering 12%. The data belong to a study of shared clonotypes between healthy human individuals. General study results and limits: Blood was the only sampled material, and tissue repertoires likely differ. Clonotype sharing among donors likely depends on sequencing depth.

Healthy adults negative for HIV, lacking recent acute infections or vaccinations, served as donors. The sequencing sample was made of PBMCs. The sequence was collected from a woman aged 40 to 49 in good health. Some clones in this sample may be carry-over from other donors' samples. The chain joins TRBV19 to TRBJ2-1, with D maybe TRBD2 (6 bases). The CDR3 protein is CASNKRASFSVEQFF. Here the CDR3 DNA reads TGTGCCAGTAATAAGCGGGCCTCTTTCTCGGTTGAGCAGTTCTTC.